This T cell receptor (beta chain) came from a study of T cells in Graves' hyperthyroidism and ophthalmopathy. Amplification of TCR beta CDR3 regions used RNA as the template. A first-round RT-PCR of the TCR CDR3 used the HTBI primer set. Using its own MiXCR run on the multiplex PCR reads, TCRdb lists one record per CDR3 protein. The table has about 210,000 distinct CDR3 sequences, 15% to 20% seen once. Details on this clonotype: Antigen specificity is unknown.

Losses at the gene ends were 3 bases for V and 0 bases for J; bases not matched to a gene: 6. This CDR3 region has 16 residues. Germline CDR1 KGHSH, CDR2 LQKENI. General study points: Peripheral blood also featured most of the thyroid clonotypes expanded above 0.001. A model of 13 V-J features distinguished ophthalmopathy from stable hyperthyroidism.

The sequence was collected from a man aged 35 to 55 with Graves' hyperthyroidism. This sequence joins TRBV18 and TRBJ2-7, with TRBD2 matching 9 bases. The sequencing sample was made of blood. Here the CDR3 DNA reads TGTGCCAGCTCACCCCGGGCTAGCGGGGACTCCTACGAGCAGTACTTC. It encodes CASSPRASGDSYEQYF.